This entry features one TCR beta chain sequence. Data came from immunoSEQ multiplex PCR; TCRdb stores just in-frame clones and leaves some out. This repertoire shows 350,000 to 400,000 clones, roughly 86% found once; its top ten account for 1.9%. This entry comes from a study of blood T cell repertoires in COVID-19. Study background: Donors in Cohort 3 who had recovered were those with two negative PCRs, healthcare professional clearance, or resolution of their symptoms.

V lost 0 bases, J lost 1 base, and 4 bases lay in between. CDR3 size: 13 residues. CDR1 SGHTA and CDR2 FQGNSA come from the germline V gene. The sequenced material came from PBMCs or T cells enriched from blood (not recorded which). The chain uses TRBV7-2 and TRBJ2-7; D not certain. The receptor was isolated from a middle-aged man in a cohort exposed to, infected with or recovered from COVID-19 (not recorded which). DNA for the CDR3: TGTGCCAGCAGCTTAGCACAGTCCTACGAGCAGTACTTC. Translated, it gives CASSLAQSYEQYF.